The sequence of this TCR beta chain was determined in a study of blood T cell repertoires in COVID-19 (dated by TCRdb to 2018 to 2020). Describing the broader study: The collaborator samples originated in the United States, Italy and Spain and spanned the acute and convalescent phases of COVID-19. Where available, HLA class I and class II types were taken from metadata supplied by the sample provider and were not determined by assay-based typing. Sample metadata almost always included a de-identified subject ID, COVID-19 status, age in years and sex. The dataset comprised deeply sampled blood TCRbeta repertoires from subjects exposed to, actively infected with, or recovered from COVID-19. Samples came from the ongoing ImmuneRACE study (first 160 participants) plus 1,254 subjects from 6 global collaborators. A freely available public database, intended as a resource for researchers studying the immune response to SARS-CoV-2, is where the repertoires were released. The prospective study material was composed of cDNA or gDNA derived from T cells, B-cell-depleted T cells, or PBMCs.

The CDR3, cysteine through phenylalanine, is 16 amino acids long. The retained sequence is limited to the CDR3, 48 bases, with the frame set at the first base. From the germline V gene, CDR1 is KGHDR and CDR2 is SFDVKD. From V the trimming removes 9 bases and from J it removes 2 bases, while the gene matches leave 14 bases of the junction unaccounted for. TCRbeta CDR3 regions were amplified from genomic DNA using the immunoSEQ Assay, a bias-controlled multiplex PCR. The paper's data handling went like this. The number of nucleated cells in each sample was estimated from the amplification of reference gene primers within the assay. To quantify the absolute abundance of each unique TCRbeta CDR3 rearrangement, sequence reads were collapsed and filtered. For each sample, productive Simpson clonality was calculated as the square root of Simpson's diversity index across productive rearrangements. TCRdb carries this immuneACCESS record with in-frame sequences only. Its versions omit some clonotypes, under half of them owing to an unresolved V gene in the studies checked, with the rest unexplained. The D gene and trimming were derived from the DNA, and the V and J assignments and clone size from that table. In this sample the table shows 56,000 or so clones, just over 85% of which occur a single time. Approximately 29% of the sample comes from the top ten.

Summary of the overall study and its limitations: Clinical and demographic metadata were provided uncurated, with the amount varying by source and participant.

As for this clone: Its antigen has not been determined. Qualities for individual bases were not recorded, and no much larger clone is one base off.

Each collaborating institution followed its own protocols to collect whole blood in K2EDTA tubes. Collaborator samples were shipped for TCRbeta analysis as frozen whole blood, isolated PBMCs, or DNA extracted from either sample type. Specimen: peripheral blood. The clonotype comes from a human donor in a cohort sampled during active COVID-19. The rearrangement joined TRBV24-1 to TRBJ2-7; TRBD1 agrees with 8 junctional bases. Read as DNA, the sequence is TGTGCCACCTTAGGGGAGTTCGGGACAGGAACCTACGAGCAGTACTTC. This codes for CATLGEFGTGTYEQYF.